A single T cell receptor beta chain is shown here with its context. As yet, its antigen is unknown. This specimen comes from a study of cytomegalovirus exposure and HLA in healthy donors. Study-level findings and limits: A list of 164 TCR beta chains associated with cytomegalovirus was given.

The V gene's germline CDR1 is GTSNPN and CDR2 SVGIG (reference sequence). The CDR3 covers 14 residues. Trimming took 5 bases from V and 2 from J; bases not matched to a gene: 8. The PCR employed 60 Vbeta primers together with 13 Jbeta primers. Profiled with immunoSEQ multiplex PCR; TCRdb holds only in-frame clones, not every one. This sample has about 110,000 clones, with just over 75% found just once. The chain couples TRBV30 to TRBJ2-7, with 8 bases lining up with TRBD2. This sequence originates from a man aged 25 to 45 in good health and CMV-seropositive. The specimen was PBMCs. The CDR3 coding sequence is TGTGCCTGGGCCGGGCGGGGGGCAACCTACGAGCAGTACTTC. Amino acid sequence: CAWAGRGATYEQYF.